The clone carrying this T cell receptor (beta chain) was seen a few times. This sample was taken from a study of T-cell memory formation after mild COVID-19. MiXCR, applied by TCRdb to the 5' RACE reads, yields one record per CDR3 protein. In the table there are some 450,000 distinct CDR3 sequences, 15% to 20% of which are singletons. This TCR came from an adult woman who had mild COVID-19 (a few samples of this study predate the infection). Cell type and time point are not known. Sequenced material: PBMCs or a T cell subset sorted from them (not recorded which).

CDR3 in DNA: TGTGCCACCAGAACAATAGCGGGGGGCTCCTACAATGAGCAGTTCTTC. This sequence encodes CATRTIAGGSYNEQFF. V and J are TRBV15 and TRBJ2-1; 10 nucleotides agree with TRBD2. CDR1 is LNHNV, CDR2 YYDKDF, per germline (reference sequence). This CDR3 has 16 residues. Losses at the gene ends were 6 bases for V and 0 bases for J; bases not matched to a gene: 5. Full variable domain (outside the CDR3, taken from reference TRBV15 and TRBJ2-1): DAMVIQNPRYQVTQFGKPVTLSCSQTLNHNVMYWYQQKSSQAPKLLFHYYDKDFNNEADTPDNFQSRRPNTSFCFLDIRSPGLGDTAMYLCATRTIAGGSYNEQFFGPGTRLTVL.